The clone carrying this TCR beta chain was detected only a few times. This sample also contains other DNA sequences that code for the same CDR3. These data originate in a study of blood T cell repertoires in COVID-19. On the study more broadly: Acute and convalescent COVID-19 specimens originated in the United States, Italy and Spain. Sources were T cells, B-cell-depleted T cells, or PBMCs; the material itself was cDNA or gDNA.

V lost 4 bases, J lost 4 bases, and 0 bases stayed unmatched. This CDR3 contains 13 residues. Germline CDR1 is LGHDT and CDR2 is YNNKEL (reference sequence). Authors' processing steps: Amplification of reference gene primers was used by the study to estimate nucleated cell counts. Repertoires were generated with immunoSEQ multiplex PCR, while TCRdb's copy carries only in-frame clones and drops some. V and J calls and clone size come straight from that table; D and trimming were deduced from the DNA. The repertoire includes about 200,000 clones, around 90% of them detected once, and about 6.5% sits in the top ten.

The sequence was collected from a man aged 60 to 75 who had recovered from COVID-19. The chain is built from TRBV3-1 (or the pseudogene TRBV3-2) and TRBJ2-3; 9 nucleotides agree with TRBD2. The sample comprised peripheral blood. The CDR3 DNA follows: TGTGCCAGCAGCCCTAGCGGGGCAGATACGCAGTATTTT. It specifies CASSPSGADTQYF.